This section outlines one T cell receptor (beta chain) sequence together with its context. Its antigen is not identified. Germline V gene lookup returns CDR1 SGHNT and CDR2 YYREEE (reference sequence). The CDR3 is made up of 17 amino acids. With V trimmed by 9 bases and J by 2 bases, 16 bases remained unmatched. This specimen comes from a study of cytomegalovirus exposure and HLA in healthy donors. Study observations and caveats: The study assumed roughly uniform donor sequencing depth for presence/absence analyses. A later examination showed that TCR association rates differed by HLA locus, with DRB1 most and HLA-C fewest.

The PCR ran on 60 Vbeta and 13 Jbeta primers. Assay: immunoSEQ multiplex PCR; the TCRdb copy retains only in-frame clones and omits some. The sample lists 95,000 to 100,000 clones; approximately 76% were seen once. Specimen: PBMCs. The source is a woman aged 60 to 75 in good health and CMV-seropositive. The rearrangement joins TRBV5-4 to TRBJ2-3; 9 nucleotides agree with TRBD2. The CDR3 sequence: CATRERTSVPYTDTQYF. Written as DNA, the CDR3 is TGTGCCACCAGGGAACGGACTAGCGTCCCGTACACAGATACGCAGTATTTT.